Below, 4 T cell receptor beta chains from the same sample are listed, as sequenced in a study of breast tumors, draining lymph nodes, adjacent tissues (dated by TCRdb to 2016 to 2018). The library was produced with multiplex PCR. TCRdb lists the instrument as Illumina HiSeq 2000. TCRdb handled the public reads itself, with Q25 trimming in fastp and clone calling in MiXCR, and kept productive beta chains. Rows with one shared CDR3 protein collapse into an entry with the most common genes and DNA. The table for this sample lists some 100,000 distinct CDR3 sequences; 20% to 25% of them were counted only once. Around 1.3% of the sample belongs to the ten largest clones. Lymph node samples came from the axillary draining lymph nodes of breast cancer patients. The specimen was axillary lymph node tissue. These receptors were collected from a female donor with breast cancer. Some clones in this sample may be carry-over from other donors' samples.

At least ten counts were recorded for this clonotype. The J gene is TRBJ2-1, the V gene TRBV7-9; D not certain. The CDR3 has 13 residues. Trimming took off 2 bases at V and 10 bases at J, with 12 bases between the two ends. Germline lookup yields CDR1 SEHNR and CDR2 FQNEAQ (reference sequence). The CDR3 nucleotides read TGTGCCAGCAGCTTAAGCGAAGTCATGGAGCAGTTCTTC. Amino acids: CASSLSEVMEQFF.

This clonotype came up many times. CDR3 nucleotides: TGTGCCAGTAGTACAGGGGAAGGAAACACCATATATTTT. Encoded protein: CASSTGEGNTIYF. V usage is TRBV19 and J usage is TRBJ1-3, with a weak D call TRBD1 (6 bases). Germline loops: CDR1 LNHDA, CDR2 SQIVND (reference sequence). V lost 4 bases and J lost 4, with 8 bases in between. This CDR3 region has 13 residues.

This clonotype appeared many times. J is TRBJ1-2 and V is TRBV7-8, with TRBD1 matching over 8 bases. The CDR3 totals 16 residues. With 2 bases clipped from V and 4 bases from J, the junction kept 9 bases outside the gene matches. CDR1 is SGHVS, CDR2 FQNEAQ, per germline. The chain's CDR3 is CASSLIGQGGTYGYTF. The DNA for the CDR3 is TGTGCCAGCAGCTTAATTGGACAGGGAGGGACCTATGGCTACACCTTC.

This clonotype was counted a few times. Here the CDR3 DNA reads TGTGCCAGTAGTATGGGCGCCGGGACAAGAAATCAGCCCCAGCATTTT. Amino acid sequence: CASSMGAGTRNQPQHF. V usage is TRBV19 and J usage is TRBJ1-5; tentative D call: TRBD1 (6 bases). Trimming took off 3 bases at V and 4 bases at J, with 16 bases between the two ends. CDR3 size: 16 residues. Germline-derived CDR1 and CDR2 are LNHDA and SQIVND (reference sequence).